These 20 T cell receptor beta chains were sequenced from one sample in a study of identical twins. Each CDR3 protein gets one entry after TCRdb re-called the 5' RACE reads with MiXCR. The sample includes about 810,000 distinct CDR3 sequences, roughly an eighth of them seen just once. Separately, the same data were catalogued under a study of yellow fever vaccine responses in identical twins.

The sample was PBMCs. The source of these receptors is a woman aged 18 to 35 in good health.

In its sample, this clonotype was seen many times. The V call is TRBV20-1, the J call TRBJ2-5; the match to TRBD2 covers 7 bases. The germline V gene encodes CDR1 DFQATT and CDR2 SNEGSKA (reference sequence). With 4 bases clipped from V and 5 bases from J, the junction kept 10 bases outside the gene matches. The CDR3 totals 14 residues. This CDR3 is CSANNPGGGETQYF. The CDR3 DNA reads TGCAGTGCTAACAACCCGGGAGGAGGGGAGACCCAGTACTTC.

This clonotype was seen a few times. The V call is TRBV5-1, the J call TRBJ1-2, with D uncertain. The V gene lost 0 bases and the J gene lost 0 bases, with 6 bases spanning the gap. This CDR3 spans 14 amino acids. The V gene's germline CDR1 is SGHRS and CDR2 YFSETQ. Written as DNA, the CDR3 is TGCGCCAGCAGCTTGGCCTACGCTAACTATGGCTACACCTTC. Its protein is CASSLAYANYGYTF.

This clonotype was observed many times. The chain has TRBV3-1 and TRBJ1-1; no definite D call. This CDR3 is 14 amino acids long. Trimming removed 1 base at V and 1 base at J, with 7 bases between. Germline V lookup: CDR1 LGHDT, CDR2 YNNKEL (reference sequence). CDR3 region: CASSQGNGNTEAFF. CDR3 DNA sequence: TGTGCCAGCAGCCAAGGGAACGGGAACACTGAAGCTTTCTTT.

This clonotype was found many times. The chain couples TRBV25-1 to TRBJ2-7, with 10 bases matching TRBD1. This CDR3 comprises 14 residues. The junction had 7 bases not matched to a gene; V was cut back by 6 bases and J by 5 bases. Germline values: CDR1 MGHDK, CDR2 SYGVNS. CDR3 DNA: TGTGCCAGCAGCCTGACAGGGGGCCTGGACGAGCAGTACTTC. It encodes CASSLTGGLDEQYF.

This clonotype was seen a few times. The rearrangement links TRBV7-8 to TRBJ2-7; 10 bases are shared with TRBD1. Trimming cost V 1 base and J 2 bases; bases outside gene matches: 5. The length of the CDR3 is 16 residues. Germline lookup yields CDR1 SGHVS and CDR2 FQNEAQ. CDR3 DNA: TGTGCCAGCAGCTTAGTCCGGGACAGGGGACCCTACGAGCAGTACTTC. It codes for CASSLVRDRGPYEQYF. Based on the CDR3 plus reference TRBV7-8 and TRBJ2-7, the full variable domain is GAGVSQSPRYKVAKRGQDVALRCDPISGHVSLFWYQQALGQGPEFLTYFQNEAQLDKSGLPSDRFFAERPEGSVSTLKIQRTQQEDSAVYLCASSLVRDRGPYEQYFGPGTRLTVT.

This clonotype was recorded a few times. The CDR3 DNA reads as TGTGCCAGCAGCGGCCCTAGTGAGCGTGGTGGGCTCGAGCAGTACTTC. Residues: CASSGPSERGGLEQYF. The chain joins TRBV7-2 to TRBJ2-7, with D uncertain. The CDR3 spans 16 residues. The germline V and J ends were trimmed by 5 bases and 6 bases, with 23 bases remaining between them. Per the germline V gene, CDR1 is SGHTA and CDR2 is FQGNSA.

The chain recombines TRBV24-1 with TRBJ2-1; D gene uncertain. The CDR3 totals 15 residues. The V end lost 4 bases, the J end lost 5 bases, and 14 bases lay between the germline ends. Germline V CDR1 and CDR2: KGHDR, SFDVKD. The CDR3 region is CATSDTTTNHNEQFF. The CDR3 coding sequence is TGTGCCACCAGTGACACGACAACCAACCACAATGAGCAGTTCTTC.

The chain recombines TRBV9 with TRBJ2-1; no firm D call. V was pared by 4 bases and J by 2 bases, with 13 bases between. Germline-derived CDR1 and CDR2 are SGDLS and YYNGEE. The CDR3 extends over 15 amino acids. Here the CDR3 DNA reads TGTGCCAGCAGCCCTCCAGGCATACCCTACAATGAGCAGTTCTTC. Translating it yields CASSPPGIPYNEQFF.

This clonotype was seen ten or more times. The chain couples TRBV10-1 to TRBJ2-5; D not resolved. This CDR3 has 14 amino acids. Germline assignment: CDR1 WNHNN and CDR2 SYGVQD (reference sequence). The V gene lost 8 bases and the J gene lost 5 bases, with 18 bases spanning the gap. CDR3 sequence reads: CASSTSMGLETQYF. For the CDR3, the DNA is TGCGCCAGCTCGACGAGCATGGGTTTGGAGACCCAGTACTTC.

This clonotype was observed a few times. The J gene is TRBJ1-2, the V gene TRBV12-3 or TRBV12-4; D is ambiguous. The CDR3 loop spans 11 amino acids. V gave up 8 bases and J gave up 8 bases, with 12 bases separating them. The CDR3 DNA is TGTGCCAGCGGCTCTATGGGAGGCTACACCTTC. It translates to CASGSMGGYTF.

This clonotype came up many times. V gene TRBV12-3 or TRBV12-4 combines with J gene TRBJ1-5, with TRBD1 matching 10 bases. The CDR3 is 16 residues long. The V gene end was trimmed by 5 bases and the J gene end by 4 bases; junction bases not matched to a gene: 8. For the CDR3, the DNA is TGTGCCAGCAGTCGACAGGGGGCGAGTTTTAATCAGCCCCAGCATTTT. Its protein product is CASSRQGASFNQPQHF.

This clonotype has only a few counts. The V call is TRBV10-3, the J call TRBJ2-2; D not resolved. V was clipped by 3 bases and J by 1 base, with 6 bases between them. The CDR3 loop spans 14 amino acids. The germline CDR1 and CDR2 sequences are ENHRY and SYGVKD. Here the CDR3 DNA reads TGTGCCATCAGTGAACCAGGGAACACCGGGGAGCTGTTTTTT. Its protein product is CAISEPGNTGELFF.

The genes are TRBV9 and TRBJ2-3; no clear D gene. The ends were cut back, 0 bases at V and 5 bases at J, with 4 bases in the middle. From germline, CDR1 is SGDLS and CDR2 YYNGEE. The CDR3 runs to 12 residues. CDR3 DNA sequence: TGTGCCAGCAGCGTAGCTGAAGATACGCAGTATTTT. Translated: CASSVAEDTQYF.

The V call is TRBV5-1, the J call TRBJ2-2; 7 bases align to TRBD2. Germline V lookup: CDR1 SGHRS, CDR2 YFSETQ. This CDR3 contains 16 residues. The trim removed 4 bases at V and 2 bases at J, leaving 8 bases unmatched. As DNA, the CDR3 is TGCGCCAGCAGCCTGACTAGCCTGAGTAACACCGGGGAGCTGTTTTTT. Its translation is CASSLTSLSNTGELFF.

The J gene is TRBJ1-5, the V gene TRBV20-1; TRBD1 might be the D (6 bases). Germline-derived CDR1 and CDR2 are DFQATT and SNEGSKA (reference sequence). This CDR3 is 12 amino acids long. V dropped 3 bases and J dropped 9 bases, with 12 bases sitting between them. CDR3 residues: CSARGQLGPQHF. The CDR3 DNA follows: TGCAGTGCTAGGGGACAATTAGGGCCCCAGCATTTT.

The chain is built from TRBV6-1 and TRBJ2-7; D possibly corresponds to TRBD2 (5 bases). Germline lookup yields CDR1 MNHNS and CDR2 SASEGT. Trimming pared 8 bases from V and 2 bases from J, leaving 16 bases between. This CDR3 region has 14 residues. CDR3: CASERTPGPYEQYF. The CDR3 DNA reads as TGTGCCAGCGAGCGGACCCCTGGCCCCTACGAGCAGTACTTC.

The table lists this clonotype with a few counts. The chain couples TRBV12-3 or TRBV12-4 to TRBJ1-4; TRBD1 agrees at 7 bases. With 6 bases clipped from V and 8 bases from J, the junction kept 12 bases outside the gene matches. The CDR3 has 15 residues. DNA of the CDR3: TGTGCCAGCAGCCCGGGACAGACAAGAGGGGAAAAACTGTTTTTT. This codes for CASSPGQTRGEKLFF.

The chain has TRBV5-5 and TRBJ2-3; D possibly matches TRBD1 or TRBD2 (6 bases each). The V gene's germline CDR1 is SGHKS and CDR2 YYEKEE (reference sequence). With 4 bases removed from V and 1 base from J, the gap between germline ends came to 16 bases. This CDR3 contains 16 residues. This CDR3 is CASSPGAVGGTDTQYF. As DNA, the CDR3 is TGTGCCAGCAGCCCGGGGGCCGTTGGGGGCACAGATACGCAGTATTTT.

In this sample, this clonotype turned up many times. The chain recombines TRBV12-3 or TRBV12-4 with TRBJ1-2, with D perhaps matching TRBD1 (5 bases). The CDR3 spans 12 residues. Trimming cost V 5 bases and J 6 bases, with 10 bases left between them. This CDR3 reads CASSRTRDGYTF. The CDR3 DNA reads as TGTGCCAGCAGTAGGACCAGGGATGGCTACACCTTC.

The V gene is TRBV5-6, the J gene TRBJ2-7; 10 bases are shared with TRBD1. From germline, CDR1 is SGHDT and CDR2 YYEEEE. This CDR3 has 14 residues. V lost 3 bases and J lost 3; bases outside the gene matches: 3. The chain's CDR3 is CASSSRTGGYEQYF. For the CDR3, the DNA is TGTGCCAGCAGCTCTCGGACAGGGGGCTACGAGCAGTACTTC. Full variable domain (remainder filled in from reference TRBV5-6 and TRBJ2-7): DAGVTQSPTHLIKTRGQQVTLRCSPKSGHDTVSWYQQALGQGPQFIFQYYEEEERQRGNFPDRFSGHQFPNYSSELNVNALLLGDSALYLCASSSRTGGYEQYFGPGTRLTVT.